A single TCR beta chain is shown here with its context. Its specificity is not known. The DNA input per sorted-subset replicate PCR was 200 ng, corresponding to some 33,000 T cell genomes. This table comes from immunoSEQ multiplex PCR, and its TCRdb copy is limited to in-frame clones, with some not included. Of over a million clones in the sample, about 75% were seen once. This sample is part of a study of shared clonotypes between healthy human individuals. Study background: Each donor's CD8 memory used one plate, CD8 naive two, each CD4 subset three. Findings of the study overall: Sample collection involved blood only; tissue repertoires are likely different. Clonotypes which were not shared had lower generation probabilities than clonotypes that all four donors shared.

The CDR3 is 14 residues long. Trimming took off 1 base at V and 6 bases at J, with 10 bases between the two ends. Germline V lookup: CDR1 SGHRS, CDR2 YFSETQ. The source of this sequence is a man aged 18 to 29 in good health. The sample consisted of memory CD4+ T cells sorted from blood. The subset was: CD45RA-negative fraction. The rearrangement uses TRBV5-1 and TRBJ2-2, with a weak D call TRBD2 (6 bases). The DNA of the CDR3 is TGCGCCAGCAGCTTGAGGAGGGAGTCCGGGGAGCTGTTTTTT. Its protein product is CASSLRRESGELFF.